These 19 T cell receptor beta chains were all obtained from the same sample, sequenced in a study of Tregs in tolerant kidney transplant recipients (dated by TCRdb to about 2019). Libraries were prepared through the immunoSEQ multiplex PCR assay. TCRdb provides this immuneACCESS table in a form limited to in-frame rearrangements. Some clones are lacking; in checked studies, under half of them reflect an unresolved V gene, and why the rest are absent is not known. The sample includes about 52,000 clones, with around 90% observed a single time. Roughly 15% of the sample is held by the ten biggest clonotypes. Related donors were used in the transplants with nonmyeloablative bone marrow transplantation, and mixed chimerism was transient in the human trials. Sequences were derived from CD8+ T cells from blood (PBMCs), sampled 24 months after the transplant. The receptors shown here come from a human patient who received a combined kidney and bone marrow transplant. After a transplant, certain T cells may trace back to the graft donor.

This rearrangement joins TRBV27 to TRBJ1-2, with 7 bases lining up with TRBD1. This CDR3 comprises 15 residues. J gave up 2 bases and V 6 bases, and 9 bases lay outside the gene matches. Per germline, CDR1 MNHEY and CDR2 SMNVEV (reference sequence). CDR3 nucleotide sequence: TGTGCCAGCAGCCGGGGACAGTCCGGAAACTATGGCTACACCTTC. It specifies CASSRGQSGNYGYTF.

V is TRBV5-1 and J is TRBJ2-3; TRBD2 aligns across 13 bases. This CDR3 is built from 18 residues. Trimming at V came to 4 bases and at J to 0 bases, leaving 8 bases not matched to a gene. The V gene's germline CDR1 is SGHRS and CDR2 YFSETQ. The DNA for the CDR3 is TGCGCCAGCAGCCCAGGACTAGCGGGGGTGCCTAGCACAGATACGCAGTATTTT. Amino acids: CASSPGLAGVPSTDTQYF. Based on the CDR3 plus reference TRBV5-1 and TRBJ2-3, the full variable domain is KAGVTQTPRYLIKTRGQQVTLSCSPISGHRSVSWYQQTPGQGLQFLFEYFSETQRNKGNFPGRFSGRQFSNSRSEMNVSTLELGDSALYLCASSPGLAGVPSTDTQYFGPGTRLTVL.

The CDR3: CASSLSTAGELFF. The CDR3 DNA sequence: TGTGCCAGCAGCCTATCGACAGCAGGGGAGCTGTTTTTT. This rearrangement joins TRBV4-2 to TRBJ2-2; TRBD1 might be the D (5 bases). In germline, CDR1 is LGHNA, CDR2 YNFKEQ. The CDR3 contains 13 residues. V shed 4 bases and J shed 8 bases, with 11 bases lying between them.

This chain connects TRBV19 to TRBJ2-7, with TRBD2 identical over 9 bases. Germline V CDR1 and CDR2: LNHDA, SQIVND (reference sequence). This CDR3 comprises 15 residues. V was pared by 5 bases and J by 0 bases, with 5 bases of the junction left unmatched. The CDR3 is CASSPSGAYSYEQYF. CDR3 nucleotide sequence: TGTGCCAGTAGTCCTAGCGGGGCCTACTCCTACGAGCAGTACTTC.

This chain connects TRBV27 to TRBJ2-2; 7 bases match TRBD2. Per germline, CDR1 MNHEY and CDR2 SMNVEV (reference sequence). J was trimmed by 7 bases and V by 6 bases; bases with no gene match: 5. The CDR3 loop spans 13 amino acids. CDR3 protein: CASRYGRVGELFF. The CDR3 DNA sequence: TGTGCCAGCAGATATGGGAGGGTCGGGGAGCTGTTTTTT.

This clone has just one count. In DNA, the CDR3 is TGTGCCAGCAGCTTAGGGGGGACTTGGGCCACAGATACGCAGTATTTT. Its translation: CASSLGGTWATDTQYF. The chain uses TRBV7-6 and TRBJ2-3; a possible D gene is TRBD2 (6 bases). Germline V gene data show CDR1 as SGHVS and CDR2 as FNYEAQ. This CDR3 has 16 amino acids. Between the trimmed V and J ends, which lost 1 base and 2 bases, there was a span of 13 bases.

This chain joins TRBV25-1 and TRBJ2-7, with 11 nucleotides matching TRBD1. The V segment lost 3 bases and the J segment 5 bases; nucleotides outside the gene matches: 3. The CDR3 is made up of 14 amino acids. The germline V gene has CDR1 MGHDK and CDR2 SYGVNS. In DNA, the CDR3 is TGTGCCAGCAGTGATAGGGACAGGGGGAACGAGCAGTACTTC. Its protein is CASSDRDRGNEQYF.

The chain carries TRBV7-9 and TRBJ2-7; no definite D call. Between the trimmed V and J ends, which lost 3 bases and 7 bases, there was a span of 19 bases. This CDR3 has 15 residues. Germline V gene data show CDR1 as SEHNR and CDR2 as FQNEAQ (reference sequence). The CDR3 DNA reads as TGTGCCAGCAGCTTCTTAGGCGAGGCCCTCGGAGAGCAGTACTTC. This encodes CASSFLGEALGEQYF.

The J gene is TRBJ2-1, the V gene TRBV2; the match to TRBD2 covers 10 bases. This CDR3 spans 14 amino acids. Germline lookup yields CDR1 SNHLY and CDR2 FYNNEI. Trimming removed 9 bases from V and 4 bases from J; junction bases left unmatched: 6. The CDR3: CARQKREGYNEQFF. The CDR3 DNA follows: TGTGCCAGACAAAAGCGGGAGGGATACAATGAGCAGTTCTTC.

The genes are TRBV11-3 and TRBJ2-1; D might be TRBD2 (6 bases). CDR3 length: 15 amino acids. Germline CDR1 reads SGHNT; CDR2 reads YENEEA. The V and J ends lost 6 bases and 1 base respectively, with 13 bases between them. CDR3 amino acids: CASSRPSASYNEQFF. The CDR3 DNA reads as TGTGCCAGCAGTCGTCCTAGCGCTTCCTACAATGAGCAGTTCTTC.

CDR3 sequence: CASSSKQGVSSYNEQFF. DNA for the CDR3: TGTGCCAGCAGCTCAAAACAGGGAGTTAGCTCCTACAATGAGCAGTTCTTC. The rearrangement uses TRBV7-7 and TRBJ2-1, with D tentatively TRBD1 (6 bases). The CDR3 consists of 17 residues. Per germline, CDR1 SSHAT and CDR2 FNYEAQ (reference sequence). V was cut by 4 bases and J by 0 bases, with 16 bases left in between.

The J gene is TRBJ2-7, the V gene TRBV27, with 14 bases identical to TRBD2. The CDR3 covers 16 residues. CDR1 and CDR2 (germline): MNHEY, SMNVEV (reference sequence). The V gene end was trimmed by 2 bases and the J gene end by 2 bases; junction bases not matched to a gene: 2. In nucleotides, the CDR3 is TGTGCCAGCAGTTTAACGGGACTAGCGGGAGCCTACGAGCAGTACTTC. Protein: CASSLTGLAGAYEQYF.

The CDR3 sequence: CASSLPQGSPNTGELFF. CDR3 sequence (DNA): TGTGCCAGTAGTTTACCCCAGGGTTCCCCGAACACCGGGGAGCTGTTTTTT. The gene calls are TRBV19 and TRBJ2-2; D perhaps matches TRBD1 (5 bases). Germline CDR1 reads LNHDA; CDR2 reads SQIVND (reference sequence). This CDR3 is 17 amino acids long. V lost 5 bases to trimming and J lost 0 bases, with 16 bases between them.

Notes on this clone: The sample contains more than one DNA sequence encoding this CDR3. The chain employs TRBV6-1 and TRBJ1-6; D perhaps matches TRBD1 (6 bases). Deletions cut 1 base from V and 2 bases from J, with 12 bases between. From germline, CDR1 is MNHNS and CDR2 SASEGT. The CDR3 is 17 amino acids. CDR3 bases: TGTGCCAGCAGTGAAGTAGGGGGTTCGGCCTATAATTCACCCCTCCACTTT. As protein: CASSEVGGSAYNSPLHF.

The chain has TRBV19 and TRBJ2-7; D gene ambiguous. The CDR3 contains 14 residues. The V end was cut by 3 bases, the J end by 4 bases, with 13 bases between. Germline V CDR1 and CDR2: LNHDA, SQIVND (reference sequence). The CDR3 here is CASSIGRGGYEQYF. The CDR3 nucleotides read TGTGCCAGTAGTATTGGTCGTGGCGGTTACGAGCAGTACTTC.

The chain links TRBV10-3 to TRBJ2-7, with 8 bases that match TRBD2. There are 15 residues in the CDR3. Per the germline V gene, CDR1 is ENHRY and CDR2 is SYGVKD. The trim removed 6 bases at V and 1 base at J, leaving 8 bases unmatched. Here the CDR3 DNA reads TGTGCCATCAGACCCCTGGCGGGAGGTTCCTACGAGCAGTACTTC. Translating gives CAIRPLAGGSYEQYF.

The CDR3 region is CASSILQYSNQPQHF. The CDR3 DNA follows: TGTGCCAGTAGTATTTTACAGTATAGCAATCAGCCCCAGCATTTT. The J gene is TRBJ1-5, the V gene TRBV19, with D unclear. V dropped 3 bases and J dropped 0 bases, with 9 bases sitting between them. The CDR3 has 15 amino acids. CDR1 and CDR2 (germline): LNHDA, SQIVND (reference sequence).

The chain combines TRBV10-1 with TRBJ2-5; D gene unclear. Trimming stripped 9 bases from V and 7 bases from J, with 9 bases between. This CDR3 spans 10 amino acids. Germline CDR1 and CDR2: WNHNN and SYGVQD (reference sequence). The CDR3 DNA sequence: TGCGCCAGGACTTATATGACCCAGTACTTC. It translates to CARTYMTQYF.

V gene TRBV27 combines with J gene TRBJ2-7; 8 nucleotides match TRBD1. Trimming took 6 bases from V and 0 from J; bases not matched to a gene: 4. CDR3 length equals 14 residues. Looked up from germline, CDR1 is MNHEY and CDR2 is SMNVEV (reference sequence). This CDR3 is CASRGTGGSYEQYF. CDR3 coding DNA: TGTGCCAGCAGGGGTACAGGGGGCTCCTACGAGCAGTACTTC.